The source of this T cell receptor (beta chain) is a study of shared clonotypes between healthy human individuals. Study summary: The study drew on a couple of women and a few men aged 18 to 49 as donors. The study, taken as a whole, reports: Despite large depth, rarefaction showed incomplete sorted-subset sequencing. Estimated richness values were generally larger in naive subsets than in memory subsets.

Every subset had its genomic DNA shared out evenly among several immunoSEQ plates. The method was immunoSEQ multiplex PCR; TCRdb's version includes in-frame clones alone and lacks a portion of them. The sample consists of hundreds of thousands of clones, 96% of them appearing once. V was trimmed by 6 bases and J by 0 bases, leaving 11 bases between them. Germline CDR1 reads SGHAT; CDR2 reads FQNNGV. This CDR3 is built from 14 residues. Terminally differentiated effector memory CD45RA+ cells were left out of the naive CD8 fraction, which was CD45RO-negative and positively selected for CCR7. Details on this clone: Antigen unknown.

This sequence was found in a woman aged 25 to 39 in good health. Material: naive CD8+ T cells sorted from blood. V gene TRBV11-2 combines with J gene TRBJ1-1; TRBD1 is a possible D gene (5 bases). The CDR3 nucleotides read TGTGCCAGCAGTTCAGGACACATGAACACTGAAGCTTTCTTT. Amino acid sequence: CASSSGHMNTEAFF.